Sequencing of this T cell receptor beta chain was carried out in a study of blood T cell repertoires in COVID-19. Study details: Samples of COVID-19 (acute and convalescent) were obtained from the United States, Italy and Spain. The analysed material was cDNA or gDNA that came from T cells, B-cell-depleted T cells, or PBMCs.

Germline V lookup: CDR1 LGHDT, CDR2 YNNKEL (reference sequence). The CDR3 covers 15 residues. V lost 3 bases to trimming and J lost 1 base; unmatched junction nucleotides: 3. Per the original data handling: Amplification from reference gene primers served as the basis for estimated nucleated cell counts. The repertoire was sequenced with immunoSEQ multiplex PCR; TCRdb's copy has only in-frame clones and lacks some. The V and J calls and clone size were taken over from that table, and D and trimming were inferred from the DNA. Of around 94,000 clones in the sample, about 88% were seen once. V is TRBV3-1 (or the pseudogene TRBV3-2) and J is TRBJ2-3, with TRBD1 identical over 8 bases. The sequenced material came from peripheral blood. The TCR originated in a man at least 80 years old with acute or convalescent COVID-19. Here the CDR3 reads CASSQETGGTDTQYF. The CDR3 bases are TGTGCCAGCAGCCAGGAGACAGGGGGCACAGATACGCAGTATTTT.